The TCR beta chain described here comes from a study of beta chain features in type 1 diabetes. Study results and limitations: Type 1 diabetes patients had moderately but significantly shorter TCRB CDR3s in all four CD4+ subsets.

Sequenced material consisted of expressed TCRB transcripts (all of the isolated RNA was reverse transcribed). The table came from immunoSEQ multiplex PCR; TCRdb's copy has only in-frame clones and leaves some out. The table has tens of thousands of clones, roughly three fifths seen once. As for this clone: What it binds is unknown.

Sequenced input: Tregs from blood. This receptor was taken from a woman between 18 and 29 years old in good health.

The CDR3 loop reads CASSPRVWETQYF. The CDR3 DNA reads TGTGCCAGCAGCCCGAGGGTCTGGGAGACCCAGTACTTC. The chain carries TRBV7-3 and TRBJ2-5; weak D call: TRBD2 (5 bases). CDR1 and CDR2 (germline): SGHTA, FQGTGA. V was clipped by 5 bases and J by 5 bases, with 12 bases between them. The CDR3 consists of 13 residues. The entire variable domain, with the rest obtained from reference TRBV7-3 and TRBJ2-5, is as follows: GAGVSQTPSNKVTEKGKYVELRCDPISGHTALYWYRQSLGQGPEFLIYFQGTGAADDSGLPNDRFFAVRPEGSVSTLKIQRTERGDSAVYLCASSPRVWETQYFGPGTRLLVL.